This TCR beta chain emerged from a study of B cell selection in AIRE deficiency. Germline CDR1 and CDR2: LGHNA and YSLEER. The CDR3 has 16 amino acids. V shed 0 bases, J shed 6 bases, and the junction held 6 bases outside the gene matches. Conventional CD4 T cells were sorted as CD4+CD127+ cells. TCRdb keeps only in-frame clones here, not all; method: immunoSEQ multiplex PCR. The data show 20,000 to 30,000 clones, roughly 97% seen once. The genes are TRBV4-3 and TRBJ2-7; the match to TRBD2 covers 12 bases. The receptor's source is a human donor with AIRE deficiency. Specimen: conventional CD4+ T cells sorted from PBMCs. The CDR3 is CASSQDPTSGSSEQYF. Written as DNA, the CDR3 is TGCGCCAGCAGCCAAGATCCGACTAGCGGGAGTTCCGAGCAGTACTTC.